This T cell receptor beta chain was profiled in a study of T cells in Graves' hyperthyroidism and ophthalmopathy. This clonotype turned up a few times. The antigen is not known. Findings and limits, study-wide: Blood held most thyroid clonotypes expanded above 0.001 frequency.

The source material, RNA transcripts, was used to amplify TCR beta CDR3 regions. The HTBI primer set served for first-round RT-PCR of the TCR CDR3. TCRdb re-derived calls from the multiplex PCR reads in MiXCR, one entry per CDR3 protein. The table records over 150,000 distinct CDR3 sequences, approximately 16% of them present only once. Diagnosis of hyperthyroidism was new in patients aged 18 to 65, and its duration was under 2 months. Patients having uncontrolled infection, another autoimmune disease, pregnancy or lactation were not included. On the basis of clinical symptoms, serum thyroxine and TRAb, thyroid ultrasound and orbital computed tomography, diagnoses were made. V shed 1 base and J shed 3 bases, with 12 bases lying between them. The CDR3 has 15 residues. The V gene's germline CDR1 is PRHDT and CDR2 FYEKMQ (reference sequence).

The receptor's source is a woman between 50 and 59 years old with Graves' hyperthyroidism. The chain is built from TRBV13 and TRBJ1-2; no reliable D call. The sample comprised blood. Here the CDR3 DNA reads TGTGCCAGCAGCTTAGATCTCCCTGGAGACTATGGCTACACCTTC. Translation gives CASSLDLPGDYGYTF. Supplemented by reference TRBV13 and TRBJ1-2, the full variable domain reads AAGVIQSPRHLIKEKRETATLKCYPIPRHDTVYWYQQGPGQDPQFLISFYEKMQSDKGSIPDRFSAQQFSDYHSELNMSSLELGDSALYFCASSLDLPGDYGYTFGSGTRLTVV.